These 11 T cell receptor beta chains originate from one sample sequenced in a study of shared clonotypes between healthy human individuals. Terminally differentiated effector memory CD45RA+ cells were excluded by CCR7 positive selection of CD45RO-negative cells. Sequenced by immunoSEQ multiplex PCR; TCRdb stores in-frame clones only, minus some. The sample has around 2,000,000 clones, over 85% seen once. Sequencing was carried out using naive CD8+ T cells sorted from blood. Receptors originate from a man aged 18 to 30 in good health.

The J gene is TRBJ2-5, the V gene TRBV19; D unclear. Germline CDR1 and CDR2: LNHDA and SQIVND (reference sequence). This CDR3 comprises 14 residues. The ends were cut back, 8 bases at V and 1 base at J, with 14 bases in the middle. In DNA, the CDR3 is TGTGCCAGTGCCGATTTGGGCTTCCAAGAGACCCAGTACTTC. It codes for CASADLGFQETQYF.

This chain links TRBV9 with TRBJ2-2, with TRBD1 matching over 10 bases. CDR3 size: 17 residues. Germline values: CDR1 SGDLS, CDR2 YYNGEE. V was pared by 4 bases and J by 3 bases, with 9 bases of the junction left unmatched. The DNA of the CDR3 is TGTGCCAGCAGCACAGCCGGGACAGGGGATTACACCGGGGAGCTGTTTTTT. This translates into CASSTAGTGDYTGELFF.

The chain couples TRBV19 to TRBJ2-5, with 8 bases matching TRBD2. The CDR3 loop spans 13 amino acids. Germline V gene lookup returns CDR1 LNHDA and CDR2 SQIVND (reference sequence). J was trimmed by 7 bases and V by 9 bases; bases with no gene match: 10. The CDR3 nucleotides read TGTGCCAGCGCCCTAGCGGGCCTTGGGACCCAGTACTTC. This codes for CASALAGLGTQYF.

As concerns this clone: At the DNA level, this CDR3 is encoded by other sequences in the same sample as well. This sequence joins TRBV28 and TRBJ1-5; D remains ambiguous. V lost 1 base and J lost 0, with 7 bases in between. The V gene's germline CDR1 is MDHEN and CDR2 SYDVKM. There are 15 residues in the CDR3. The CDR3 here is CASSLYSYSNQPQHF. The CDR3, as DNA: TGTGCCAGCAGTTTATATAGTTATAGCAATCAGCCCCAGCATTTT.

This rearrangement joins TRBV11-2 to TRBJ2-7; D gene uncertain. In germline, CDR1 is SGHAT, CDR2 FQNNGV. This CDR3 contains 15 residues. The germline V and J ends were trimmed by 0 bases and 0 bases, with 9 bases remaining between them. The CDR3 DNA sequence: TGTGCCAGCAGCTTAGAACCCCGTACCTCCTACGAGCAGTACTTC. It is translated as CASSLEPRTSYEQYF.

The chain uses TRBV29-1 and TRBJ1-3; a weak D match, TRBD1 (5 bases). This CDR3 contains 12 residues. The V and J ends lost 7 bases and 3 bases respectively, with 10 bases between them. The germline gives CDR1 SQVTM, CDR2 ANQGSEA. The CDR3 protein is CSALGVGNTIYF. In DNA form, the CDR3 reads TGCAGCGCGTTGGGGGTTGGAAACACCATATATTTT.

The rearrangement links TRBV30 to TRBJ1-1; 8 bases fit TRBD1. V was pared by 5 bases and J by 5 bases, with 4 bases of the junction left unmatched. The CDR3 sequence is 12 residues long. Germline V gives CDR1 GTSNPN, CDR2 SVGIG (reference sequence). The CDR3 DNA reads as TGTGCCTGGGACAGGGGTTCAACTGAAGCTTTCTTT. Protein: CAWDRGSTEAFF. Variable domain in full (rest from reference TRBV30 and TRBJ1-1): SQTIHQWPATLVQPVGSPLSLECTVEGTSNPNLYWYRQAAGRGLQLLFYSVGIGQISSEVPQNLSASRPQDRQFILSSKKLLLSDSGFYLCAWDRGSTEAFFGQGTRLTVV.

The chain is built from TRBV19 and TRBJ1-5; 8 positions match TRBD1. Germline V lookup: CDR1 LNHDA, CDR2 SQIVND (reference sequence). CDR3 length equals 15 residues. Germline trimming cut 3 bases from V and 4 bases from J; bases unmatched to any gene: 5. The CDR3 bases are TGTGCCAGTAGTATGGACAGGGAGGATAATCAGCCCCAGCATTTT. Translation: CASSMDREDNQPQHF.

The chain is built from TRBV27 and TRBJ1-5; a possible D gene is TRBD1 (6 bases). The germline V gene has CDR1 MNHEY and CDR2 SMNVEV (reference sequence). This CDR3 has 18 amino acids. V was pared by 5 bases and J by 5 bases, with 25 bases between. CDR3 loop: CASSPTGGRGLAHQPQHF. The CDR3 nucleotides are TGTGCCAGCAGTCCGACCGGGGGGCGCGGACTTGCTCATCAGCCCCAGCATTTT.

CDR3 region: CASSVGGTPLNTGELFF. The DNA of the CDR3 is TGTGCCAGCAGCGTTGGGGGGACTCCCTTAAACACCGGGGAGCTGTTTTTT. This sequence joins TRBV9 and TRBJ2-2; tentative D call: TRBD2 (6 bases). Trimming took off 2 bases at V and 2 bases at J, with 16 bases between the two ends. Germline V CDR1 and CDR2: SGDLS, YYNGEE. CDR3 size: 17 residues.

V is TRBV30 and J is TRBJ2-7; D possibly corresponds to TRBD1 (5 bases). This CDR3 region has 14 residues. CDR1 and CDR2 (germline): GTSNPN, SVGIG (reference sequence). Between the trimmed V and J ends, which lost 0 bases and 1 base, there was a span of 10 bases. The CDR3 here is CAWSVIAGSYEQYF. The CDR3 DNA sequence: TGTGCCTGGAGTGTTATAGCAGGGTCCTACGAGCAGTACTTC.